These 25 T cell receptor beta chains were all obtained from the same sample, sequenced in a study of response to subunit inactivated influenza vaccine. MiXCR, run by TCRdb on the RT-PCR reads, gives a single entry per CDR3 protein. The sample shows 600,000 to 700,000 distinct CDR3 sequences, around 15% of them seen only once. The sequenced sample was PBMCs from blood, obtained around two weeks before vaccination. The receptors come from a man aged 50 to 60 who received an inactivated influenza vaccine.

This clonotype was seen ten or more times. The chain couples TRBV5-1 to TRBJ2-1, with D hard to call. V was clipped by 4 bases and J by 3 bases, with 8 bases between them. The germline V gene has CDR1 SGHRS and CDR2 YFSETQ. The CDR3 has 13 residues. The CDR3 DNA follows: TGCGCCAGCAGCGTGGACCGCTACAATGAGCAGTTCTTC. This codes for CASSVDRYNEQFF.

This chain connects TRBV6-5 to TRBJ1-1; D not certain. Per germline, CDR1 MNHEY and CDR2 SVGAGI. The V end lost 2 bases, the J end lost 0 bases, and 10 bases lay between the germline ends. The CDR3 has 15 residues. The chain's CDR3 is CASSYGSPVNTEAFF. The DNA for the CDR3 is TGTGCCAGCAGTTACGGTTCACCAGTGAACACTGAAGCTTTCTTT.

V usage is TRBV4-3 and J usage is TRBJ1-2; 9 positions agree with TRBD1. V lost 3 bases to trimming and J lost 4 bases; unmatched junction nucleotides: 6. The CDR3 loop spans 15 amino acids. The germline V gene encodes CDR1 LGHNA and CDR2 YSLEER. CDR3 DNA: TGCGCCAGCAGCCAGTCGGGACAGGGTAGCTATGGCTACACCTTC. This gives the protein CASSQSGQGSYGYTF.

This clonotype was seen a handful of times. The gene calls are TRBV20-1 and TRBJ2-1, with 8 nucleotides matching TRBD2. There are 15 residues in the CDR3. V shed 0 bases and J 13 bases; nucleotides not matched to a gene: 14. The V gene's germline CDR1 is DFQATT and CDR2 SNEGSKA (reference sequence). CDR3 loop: CSARDTSGRRPLQFF. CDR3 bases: TGCAGTGCTAGAGATACAAGCGGGAGAAGGCCTCTACAGTTCTTC.

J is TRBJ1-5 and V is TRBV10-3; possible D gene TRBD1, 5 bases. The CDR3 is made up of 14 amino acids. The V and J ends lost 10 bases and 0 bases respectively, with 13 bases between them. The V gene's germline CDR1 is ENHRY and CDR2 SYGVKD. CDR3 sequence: CATAGVNSNQPQHF. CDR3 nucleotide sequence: TGTGCCACAGCGGGGGTTAATAGCAATCAGCCCCAGCATTTT.

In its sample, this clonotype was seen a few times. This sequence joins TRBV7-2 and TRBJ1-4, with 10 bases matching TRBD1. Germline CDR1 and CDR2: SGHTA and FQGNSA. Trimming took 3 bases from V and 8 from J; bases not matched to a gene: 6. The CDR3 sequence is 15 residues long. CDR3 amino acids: CASSLTGTGAEKLFF. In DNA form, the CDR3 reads TGTGCCAGCAGCTTGACCGGGACAGGGGCGGAAAAACTGTTTTTT.

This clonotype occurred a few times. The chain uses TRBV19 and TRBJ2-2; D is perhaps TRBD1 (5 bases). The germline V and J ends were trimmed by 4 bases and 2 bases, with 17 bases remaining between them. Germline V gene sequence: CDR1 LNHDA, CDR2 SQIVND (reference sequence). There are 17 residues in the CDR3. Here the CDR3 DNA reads TGTGCCAGTAGTACCCCTAGGCTAGGGGCCAACACCGGGGAGCTGTTTTTT. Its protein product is CASSTPRLGANTGELFF.

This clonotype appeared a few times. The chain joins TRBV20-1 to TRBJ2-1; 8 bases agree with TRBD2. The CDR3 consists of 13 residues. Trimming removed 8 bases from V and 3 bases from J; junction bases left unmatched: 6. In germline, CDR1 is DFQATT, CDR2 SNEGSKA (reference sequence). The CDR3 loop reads CSPITSGYNEQFF. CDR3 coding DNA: TGCAGTCCAATTACTAGCGGCTACAATGAGCAGTTCTTC.

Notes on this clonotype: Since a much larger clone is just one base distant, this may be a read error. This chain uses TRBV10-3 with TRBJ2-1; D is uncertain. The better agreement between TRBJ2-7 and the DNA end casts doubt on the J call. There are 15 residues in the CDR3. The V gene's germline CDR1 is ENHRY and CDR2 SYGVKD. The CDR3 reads CAISESVLVYNEQYF. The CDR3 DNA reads TGTGCCATCAGTGAGTCGGTCCTAGTTTACAATGAGCAGTACTTC.

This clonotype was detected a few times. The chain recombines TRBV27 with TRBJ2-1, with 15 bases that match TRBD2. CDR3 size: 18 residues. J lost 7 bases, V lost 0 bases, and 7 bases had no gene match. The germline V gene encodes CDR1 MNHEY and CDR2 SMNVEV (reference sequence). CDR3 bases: TGTGCCAGCAGTTTATCAGCCACCGGGACTAGCGGGAGGAATGAGCAGTTCTTC. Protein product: CASSLSATGTSGRNEQFF.

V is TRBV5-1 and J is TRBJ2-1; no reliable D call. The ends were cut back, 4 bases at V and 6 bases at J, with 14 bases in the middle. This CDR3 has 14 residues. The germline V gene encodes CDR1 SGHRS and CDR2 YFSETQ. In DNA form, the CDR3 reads TGCGCCAGCAGCCTGGGCGAAAGGGTCAATGAGCAGTTCTTC. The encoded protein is CASSLGERVNEQFF. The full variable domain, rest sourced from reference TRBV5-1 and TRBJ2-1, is KAGVTQTPRYLIKTRGQQVTLSCSPISGHRSVSWYQQTPGQGLQFLFEYFSETQRNKGNFPGRFSGRQFSNSRSEMNVSTLELGDSALYLCASSLGERVNEQFFGPGTRLTVL.

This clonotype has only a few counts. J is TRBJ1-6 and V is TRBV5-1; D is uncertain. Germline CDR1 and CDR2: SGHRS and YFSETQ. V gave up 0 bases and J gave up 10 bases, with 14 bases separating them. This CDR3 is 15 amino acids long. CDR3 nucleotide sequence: TGCGCCAGCAGCTTGGAGGCAGGCTTTAAGTCACCCCTCCACTTT. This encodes CASSLEAGFKSPLHF.

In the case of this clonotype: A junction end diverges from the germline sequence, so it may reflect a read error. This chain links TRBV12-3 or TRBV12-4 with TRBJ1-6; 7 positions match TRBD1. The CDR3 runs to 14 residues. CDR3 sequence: CASRQGRHNSPFHF. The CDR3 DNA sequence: TGTGCCAGCAGACAGGGGCGACATAATTCACCCTTCCACTTT.

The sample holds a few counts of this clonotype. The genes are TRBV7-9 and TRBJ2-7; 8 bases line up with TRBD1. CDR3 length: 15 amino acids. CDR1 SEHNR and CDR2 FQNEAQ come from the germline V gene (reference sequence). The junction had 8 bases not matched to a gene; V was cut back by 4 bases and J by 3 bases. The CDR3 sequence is CASSSVTGASYEQYF. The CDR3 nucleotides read TGTGCCAGCAGCTCCGTGACAGGGGCGAGCTACGAGCAGTACTTC.

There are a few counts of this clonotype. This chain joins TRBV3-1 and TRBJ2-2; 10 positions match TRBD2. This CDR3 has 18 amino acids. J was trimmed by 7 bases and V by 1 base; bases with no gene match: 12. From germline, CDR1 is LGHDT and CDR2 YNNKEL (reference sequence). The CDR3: CASSQGLAGARVGGELFF. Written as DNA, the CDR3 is TGTGCCAGCAGCCAAGGACTAGCGGGCGCCAGGGTCGGCGGGGAGCTGTTTTTT.

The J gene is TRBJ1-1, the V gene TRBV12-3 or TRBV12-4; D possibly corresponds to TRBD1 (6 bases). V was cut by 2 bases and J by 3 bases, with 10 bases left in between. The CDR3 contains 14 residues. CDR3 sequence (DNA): TGTGCCAGCAGTTTAACAGGGTCATACACTGAAGCTTTCTTT. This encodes CASSLTGSYTEAFF.

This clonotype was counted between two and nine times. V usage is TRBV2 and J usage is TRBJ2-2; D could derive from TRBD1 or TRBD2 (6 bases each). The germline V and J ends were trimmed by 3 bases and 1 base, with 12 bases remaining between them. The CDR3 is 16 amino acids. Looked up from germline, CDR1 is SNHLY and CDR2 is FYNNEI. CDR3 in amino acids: CASSDRRGVNTGELFF. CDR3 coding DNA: TGTGCCAGCAGTGATCGGAGGGGGGTGAACACCGGGGAGCTGTTTTTT.

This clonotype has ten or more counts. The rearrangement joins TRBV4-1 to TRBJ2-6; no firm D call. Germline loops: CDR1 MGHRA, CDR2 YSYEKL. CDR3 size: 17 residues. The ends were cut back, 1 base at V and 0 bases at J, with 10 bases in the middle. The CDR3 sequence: CASSQGVRSSGANVLTF. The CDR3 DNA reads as TGCGCCAGCAGCCAAGGTGTCAGAAGCTCTGGGGCCAACGTCCTGACTTTC.

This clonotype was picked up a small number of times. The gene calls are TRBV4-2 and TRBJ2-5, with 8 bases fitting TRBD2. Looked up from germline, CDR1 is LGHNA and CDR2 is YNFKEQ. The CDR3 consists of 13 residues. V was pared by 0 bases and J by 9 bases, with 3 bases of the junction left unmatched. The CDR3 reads CASSQEFSGAQYF. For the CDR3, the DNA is TGTGCCAGCAGCCAAGAATTTAGCGGGGCCCAGTACTTC.

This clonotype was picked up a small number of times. For the CDR3, the DNA is TGTGCCGCCCGTAACCACACGTCGCGGGGCCAAGAGACCCAGTACTTC. Amino acids: CAARNHTSRGQETQYF. This chain connects TRBV10-3 to TRBJ2-5; a possible D gene is TRBD2 (6 bases). The germline gives CDR1 ENHRY, CDR2 SYGVKD. Trimming cost V 11 bases and J 1 base, with 23 bases left between them. CDR3 length equals 16 residues.

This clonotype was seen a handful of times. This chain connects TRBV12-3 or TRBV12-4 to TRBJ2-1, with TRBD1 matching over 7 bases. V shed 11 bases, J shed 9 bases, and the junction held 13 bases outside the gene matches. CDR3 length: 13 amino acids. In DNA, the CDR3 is TGTGCCGATTCAGGGGGAACCCACGGTGAGCAGTTCTTC. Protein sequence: CADSGGTHGEQFF.

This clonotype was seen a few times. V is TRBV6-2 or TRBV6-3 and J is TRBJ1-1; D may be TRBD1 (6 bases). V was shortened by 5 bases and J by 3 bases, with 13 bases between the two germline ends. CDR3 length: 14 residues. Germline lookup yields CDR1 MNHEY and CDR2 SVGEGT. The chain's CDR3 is CASSRGARDTEAFF. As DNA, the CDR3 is TGTGCCAGCAGTAGGGGGGCGCGGGACACTGAAGCTTTCTTT.

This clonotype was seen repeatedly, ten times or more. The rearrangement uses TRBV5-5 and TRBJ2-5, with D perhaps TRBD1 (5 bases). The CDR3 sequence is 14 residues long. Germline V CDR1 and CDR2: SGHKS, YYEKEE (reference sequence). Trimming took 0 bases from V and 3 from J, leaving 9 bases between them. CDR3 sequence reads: CASSLAGLEETQYF. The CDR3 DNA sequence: TGTGCCAGCAGCTTGGCAGGGCTCGAAGAGACCCAGTACTTC.

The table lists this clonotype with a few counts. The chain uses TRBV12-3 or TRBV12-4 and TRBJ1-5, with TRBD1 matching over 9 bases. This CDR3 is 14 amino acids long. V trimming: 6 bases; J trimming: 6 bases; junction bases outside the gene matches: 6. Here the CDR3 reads CASRGTGRLQPQHF. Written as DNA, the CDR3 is TGTGCCAGCAGGGGGACAGGGAGACTTCAGCCCCAGCATTTT.

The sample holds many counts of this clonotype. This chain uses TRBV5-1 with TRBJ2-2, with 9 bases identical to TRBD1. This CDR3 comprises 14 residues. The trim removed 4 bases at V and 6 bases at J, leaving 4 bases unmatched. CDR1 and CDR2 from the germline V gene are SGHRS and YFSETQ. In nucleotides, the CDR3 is TGCGCCAGCAGCCTGGGGACAGGGCCCGGGGAGCTGTTTTTT. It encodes CASSLGTGPGELFF.